A single sample is the source of the 28 T cell receptor beta chains below, sequenced in a study of identifying expanded T cells in peripheral blood. This table comes from immunoSEQ multiplex PCR, and its TCRdb copy is limited to in-frame clones, with some not included. The table lists nearly 60,000 clones, roughly 90% of them singletons, with approximately 3.8% in the top ten. Sequenced material: blood. The receptors were gathered from a person aged 18 to 70 in good health.

This sequence joins TRBV10-3 and TRBJ2-1; D is uncertain. V was pared by 4 bases and J by 7 bases, with 5 bases between. This CDR3 is built from 11 residues. Per germline, CDR1 ENHRY and CDR2 SYGVKD. Here the CDR3 reads CAISVRNEQFF. The DNA of the CDR3 is TGTGCCATCAGTGTGCGGAATGAGCAGTTCTTC.

The chain carries TRBV19 and TRBJ2-1; 7 positions match TRBD1. Germline CDR1 reads LNHDA; CDR2 reads SQIVND (reference sequence). There are 17 residues in the CDR3. Trimming cost V 3 bases and J 6 bases; bases outside gene matches: 14. The CDR3 loop is CASSIQYRGPISNEQFF. In nucleotides, the CDR3 is TGTGCCAGTAGTATCCAATACAGGGGTCCTATCAGCAATGAGCAGTTCTTC.

The gene calls are TRBV28 and TRBJ2-7; 7 nucleotides agree with TRBD2. The CDR3 consists of 16 residues. The V gene end was trimmed by 3 bases and the J gene end by 4 bases; junction bases not matched to a gene: 12. CDR1 is MDHEN, CDR2 SYDVKM, per germline. The CDR3 DNA sequence: TGTGCCAGCAGTTTCAGAGGACTAGTTGCGGGGTACGAGCAGTACTTC. Translated, it gives CASSFRGLVAGYEQYF.

This chain connects TRBV10-3 to TRBJ1-5; D is possibly TRBD1 (6 bases). In germline, CDR1 is ENHRY, CDR2 SYGVKD. The ends were cut back, 7 bases at V and 5 bases at J, with 12 bases in the middle. This CDR3 spans 13 amino acids. The CDR3 nucleotides read TGTGCCATCACGGGGGGGCTGGATCAGCCCCAGCATTTT. Protein: CAITGGLDQPQHF.

This clone is a singleton in its sample. This rearrangement joins TRBV7-2 to TRBJ2-7; D might be TRBD1 (5 bases). Germline V lookup: CDR1 SGHTA, CDR2 FQGNSA. The CDR3 has 13 amino acids. The V gene lost 4 bases and the J gene lost 9 bases, with 16 bases spanning the gap. The CDR3 reads CASSSGLIARQYF. CDR3 coding DNA: TGTGCCAGCAGCTCAGGGCTGATTGCTAGGCAGTACTTC.

CDR3 DNA sequence: TGCGCCAGCAGCTTAGATTCGGGTAAAGAGACCCAGTACTTC. Amino acids: CASSLDSGKETQYF. The chain employs TRBV5-1 and TRBJ2-5; unclear D gene. The CDR3 sequence is 14 residues long. Germline CDR1 is SGHRS and CDR2 is YFSETQ. Deletions cut 2 bases from V and 3 bases from J, with 11 bases between.

The chain's CDR3 is CASSQDGGSLTGNTIYF. In DNA form, the CDR3 reads TGCGCCAGCAGCCAAGACGGGGGTTCCCTCACTGGAAACACCATATATTTT. The rearrangement joins TRBV4-1 to TRBJ1-3, with D possibly TRBD1 on 5 matching bases. The V gene's germline CDR1 is MGHRA and CDR2 YSYEKL. V gave up 0 bases and J gave up 2 bases, with 14 bases separating them. This CDR3 is built from 17 residues.

The chain is built from TRBV5-1 and TRBJ2-7; perhaps TRBD1 as D (5 bases). This CDR3 spans 11 amino acids. The ends were cut back, 6 bases at V and 5 bases at J, with 9 bases in the middle. Germline values: CDR1 SGHRS, CDR2 YFSETQ. The chain's CDR3 is CASTDRNEQYF. CDR3 nucleotide sequence: TGCGCCAGCACCGACAGAAACGAGCAGTACTTC. The full variable domain, its missing parts supplied by reference TRBV5-1 and TRBJ2-7, is KAGVTQTPRYLIKTRGQQVTLSCSPISGHRSVSWYQQTPGQGLQFLFEYFSETQRNKGNFPGRFSGRQFSNSRSEMNVSTLELGDSALYLCASTDRNEQYFGPGTRLTVT.

This clone was picked up a small number of times. This sequence joins TRBV6-5 and TRBJ1-3, with D hard to call. The CDR3 length is 13 residues. Per the germline V gene, CDR1 is MNHEY and CDR2 is SVGAGI. V was clipped by 6 bases and J by 0 bases, with 6 bases between them. The DNA for the CDR3 is TGTGCCAGCAGGGCACCCTCTGGAAACACCATATATTTT. Protein sequence: CASRAPSGNTIYF.

This chain joins TRBV9 and TRBJ2-7; D may match TRBD1 or TRBD2 (6 bases each). Germline CDR1 reads SGDLS; CDR2 reads YYNGEE. The CDR3 is 16 amino acids. V shed 4 bases and J shed 2 bases, with 19 bases lying between them. The chain's CDR3 is CASSLGGGQGPYEQYF. The CDR3 coding sequence is TGTGCCAGCAGCCTTGGTGGGGGGCAAGGGCCCTACGAGCAGTACTTC.

The chain joins TRBV19 to TRBJ2-3; unclear D gene. Trimming cost V 4 bases and J 6 bases, with 14 bases left between them. Germline V gene sequence: CDR1 LNHDA, CDR2 SQIVND (reference sequence). This CDR3 comprises 14 residues. CDR3: CASSTVRLADTQYF. The CDR3, as DNA: TGTGCCAGTAGTACCGTTCGACTGGCGGATACGCAGTATTTT. Using reference TRBV19 and TRBJ2-3 for the parts outside the CDR3, the full variable domain is DGGITQSPKYLFRKEGQNVTLSCEQNLNHDAMYWYRQDPGQGLRLIYYSQIVNDFQKGDIAEGYSVSREKKESFPLTVTSAQKNPTAFYLCASSTVRLADTQYFGPGTRLTVL.

The chain couples TRBV5-4 to TRBJ2-7, with 9 positions matching TRBD1. The germline CDR1 and CDR2 sequences are SGHNT and YYREEE (reference sequence). The CDR3 is 16 residues long. Germline trimming cut 4 bases from V and 2 bases from J; bases unmatched to any gene: 10. The CDR3 protein is CASSAGGTGRTYEQYF. The CDR3 nucleotides read TGTGCCAGCAGCGCAGGGGGGACAGGGAGGACCTACGAGCAGTACTTC.

This chain joins TRBV6-1 and TRBJ1-1; possible D gene TRBD1, 6 bases. V lost 2 bases and J lost 0, with 10 bases in between. The CDR3 totals 15 residues. Germline V gene sequence: CDR1 MNHNS, CDR2 SASEGT. The CDR3 bases are TGTGCCAGCAGTGAACCGGGACACATGAACACTGAAGCTTTCTTT. This codes for CASSEPGHMNTEAFF.

V is TRBV2 and J is TRBJ2-4; no definite D call. Germline CDR1 is SNHLY and CDR2 is FYNNEI. The ends were cut back, 8 bases at V and 0 bases at J, with 8 bases in the middle. The CDR3 covers 13 residues. CDR3 in amino acids: CASLTKAKNIQYF. The CDR3 DNA is TGTGCCAGCCTAACGAAAGCCAAAAACATTCAGTACTTC.

The genes are TRBV5-4 and TRBJ2-4; possibly TRBD1 for D (5 bases). Germline CDR1 and CDR2: SGHNT and YYREEE (reference sequence). CDR3 size: 16 residues. V lost 0 bases, J lost 1 base, and 11 bases lay in between. Written as DNA, the CDR3 is TGTGCCAGCAGCTTGGGAAGGGGAAACGCCAAAAACATTCAGTACTTC. Translating gives CASSLGRGNAKNIQYF.

The V and J genes are TRBV6-1 and TRBJ1-1; D is ambiguous. Germline CDR1 reads MNHNS; CDR2 reads SASEGT. CDR3 size: 12 residues. V was shortened by 8 bases and J by 3 bases, with 10 bases between the two germline ends. CDR3 sequence reads: CASDPGYTEAFF. The CDR3 DNA sequence: TGTGCCAGCGACCCCGGATACACTGAAGCTTTCTTT.

The J gene is TRBJ1-4, the V gene TRBV25-1; 8 bases match TRBD1. With 4 bases clipped from V and 5 bases from J, the junction kept 6 bases outside the gene matches. The CDR3 runs 15 residues. CDR1 and CDR2 from the germline V gene are MGHDK and SYGVNS. The CDR3, as DNA: TGTGCCAGCAGTGGGACAGGGAGAGAGAATGAAAAACTGTTTTTT. It codes for CASSGTGRENEKLFF.

The gene calls are TRBV30 and TRBJ1-6; possibly TRBD1 for D (5 bases). The CDR3 is 13 amino acids. Per the germline V gene, CDR1 is GTSNPN and CDR2 is SVGIG (reference sequence). Trimming removed 4 bases from V and 6 bases from J, with 10 bases in between. The CDR3 nucleotides are TGTGCCTGGACCCCTCAGGGTAATTCACCCCTCCACTTT. Protein sequence: CAWTPQGNSPLHF. The full variable domain, completed using reference TRBV30 and TRBJ1-6, is SQTIHQWPATLVQPVGSPLSLECTVEGTSNPNLYWYRQAAGRGLQLLFYSVGIGQISSEVPQNLSASRPQDRQFILSSKKLLLSDSGFYLCAWTPQGNSPLHFGNGTRLTVT.

The J gene is TRBJ1-1, the V gene TRBV28, with a weak D call TRBD1 (6 bases). The germline V gene encodes CDR1 MDHEN and CDR2 SYDVKM. Trimming left V 5 bases short and J 4 bases short, with 17 bases between. The CDR3 loop spans 15 amino acids. This CDR3 reads CASSTRDNEGTEAFF. CDR3 nucleotides: TGTGCCAGCAGTACCCGGGACAATGAGGGCACTGAAGCTTTCTTT.

This clone was seen a single time. This sequence joins TRBV7-9 and TRBJ1-1, with D tentatively TRBD1 (5 bases). CDR1 and CDR2 (germline): SEHNR, FQNEAQ (reference sequence). V lost 4 bases and J lost 3, with 12 bases in between. The CDR3 runs to 14 residues. The CDR3 reads CASSWGSGYTEAFF. Here the CDR3 DNA reads TGTGCCAGCAGCTGGGGGTCGGGGTACACTGAAGCTTTCTTT.

The rearrangement joins TRBV7-2 to TRBJ1-2; D is perhaps TRBD1 (6 bases). Germline loops: CDR1 SGHTA, CDR2 FQGNSA. This CDR3 has 15 amino acids. Trimming removed 4 bases from V and 4 bases from J, with 16 bases in between. The DNA for the CDR3 is TGTGCCAGCAGCTCACAGACAGGTCCTCCCTATGGCTACACCTTC. Its protein product is CASSSQTGPPYGYTF.

J is TRBJ2-1 and V is TRBV7-2; D is ambiguous. Germline V lookup: CDR1 SGHTA, CDR2 FQGNSA. V lost 2 bases and J lost 8, with 10 bases in between. The CDR3 contains 13 residues. The CDR3 protein is CASSLLSLDEQFF. In nucleotides, the CDR3 is TGTGCCAGCAGCTTATTGAGTCTTGATGAGCAGTTCTTC.

The chain uses TRBV4-3 and TRBJ1-1; TRBD1 is a possible D gene (6 bases). The CDR3 contains 15 residues. In germline, CDR1 is LGHNA, CDR2 YSLEER. Trimming removed 1 base at V and 1 base at J, with 10 bases between. CDR3 DNA: TGCGCCAGCAGCCAAGGACCGGGACAGAACACTGAAGCTTTCTTT. Its translation: CASSQGPGQNTEAFF.

In its sample, this clone was seen a few times. This chain connects TRBV18 to TRBJ1-1; D not resolved. The CDR3 sequence is 13 residues long. The germline gives CDR1 KGHSH, CDR2 LQKENI. V was cut by 2 bases and J by 1 base, with 5 bases left in between. The CDR3 DNA follows: TGTGCCAGCTCACCAGACACGAACACTGAAGCTTTCTTT. This codes for CASSPDTNTEAFF.

The count of this clone is one. V gene TRBV12-5 combines with J gene TRBJ2-5; tentative D call: TRBD2 (6 bases). The V gene's germline CDR1 is LGHNT and CDR2 FRNRAP. V lost 11 bases to trimming and J lost 0 bases, with 13 bases between them. The CDR3 has 13 residues. Written as DNA, the CDR3 is TGTGCTTCCTGCCGGGACTACCAAGAGACCCAGTACTTC. Residues: CASCRDYQETQYF.

The rearrangement joins TRBV30 to TRBJ2-2, with 7 bases matching TRBD1. The CDR3 is 15 residues long. The germline CDR1 and CDR2 sequences are GTSNPN and SVGIG (reference sequence). The junction had 6 bases not matched to a gene; V was cut back by 5 bases and J by 0 bases. The CDR3 sequence: CAWADRVSNTGELFF. The CDR3 nucleotides are TGTGCCTGGGCCGACAGGGTCTCGAACACCGGGGAGCTGTTTTTT.

This rearrangement joins TRBV10-3 to TRBJ2-7; a weak D match, TRBD1 (6 bases). CDR3 length: 14 amino acids. Germline lookup yields CDR1 ENHRY and CDR2 SYGVKD. V lost 5 bases to trimming and J lost 0 bases, with 11 bases between them. The CDR3 coding sequence is TGTGCCATCAGTCAACAGGGTACCTCCTACGAGCAGTACTTC. It encodes CAISQQGTSYEQYF.

The chain joins TRBV19 to TRBJ2-1; no reliable D call. Germline V CDR1 and CDR2: LNHDA, SQIVND (reference sequence). The CDR3 has 13 residues. The V end lost 5 bases, the J end lost 5 bases, and 10 bases lay between the germline ends. The CDR3 DNA sequence: TGTGCCAGTAGTCTCGGACCGAACAATGAGCAGTTCTTC. This codes for CASSLGPNNEQFF.